What follows are 18 T cell receptor beta chains derived from one specimen sequenced in a study of cytomegalovirus exposure and HLA in healthy donors. Amplification used 60 Vbeta primers and 13 Jbeta primers. This table comes from immunoSEQ multiplex PCR, and its TCRdb copy is limited to in-frame clones, with some not included. Of 200,000 to 250,000 clones listed, approximately 80% are singletons. The sequenced sample consisted of PBMCs. The receptors were gathered from a man aged 25 to 40 in good health and CMV-seronegative.

The CDR3 nucleotides read TGTGCCAGCAGTTTCCCAGGGGCAGCCGAAGCTTTCTTT. Encoded protein: CASSFPGAAEAFF. This chain uses TRBV28 with TRBJ1-1, with D perhaps matching TRBD1 (6 bases). Germline V gives CDR1 MDHEN, CDR2 SYDVKM. V dropped 3 bases and J dropped 8 bases, with 13 bases sitting between them. This CDR3 is 13 amino acids long.

This sequence joins TRBV9 and TRBJ2-3; weak D call: TRBD2 (6 bases). Per the germline V gene, CDR1 is SGDLS and CDR2 is YYNGEE. V was shortened by 4 bases and J by 2 bases, with 11 bases between the two germline ends. The CDR3 loop spans 14 amino acids. CDR3 loop: CASSMAGNTDTQYF. Here the CDR3 DNA reads TGTGCCAGCAGCATGGCGGGGAACACAGATACGCAGTATTTT.

J is TRBJ2-3 and V is TRBV10-3, with 12 bases fitting TRBD2. There are 14 residues in the CDR3. J gave up 3 bases and V 5 bases, and 0 bases lay outside the gene matches. The germline CDR1 and CDR2 sequences are ENHRY and SYGVKD. CDR3 in amino acids: CAISTSGGTDTQYF. Here the CDR3 DNA reads TGTGCCATCAGTACTAGCGGGGGGACAGATACGCAGTATTTT.

The genes are TRBV28 and TRBJ1-4; D ambiguous. V was cut by 6 bases and J by 13 bases, with 15 bases left in between. Germline-derived CDR1 and CDR2 are MDHEN and SYDVKM. The CDR3 loop spans 12 amino acids. CDR3 in DNA: TGTGCCAGCAGGTCCCTCCCCGGGATACTGTTTTTT. It codes for CASRSLPGILFF.

The CDR3: CASSPTGVGETQYF. CDR3 DNA sequence: TGCGCCAGCAGCCCAACAGGGGTTGGGGAGACCCAGTACTTC. This chain links TRBV5-1 with TRBJ2-5, with 7 nucleotides matching TRBD1. Germline trimming cut 4 bases from V and 5 bases from J; bases unmatched to any gene: 8. CDR1 and CDR2 (germline): SGHRS, YFSETQ. The CDR3 totals 14 residues. The full variable domain, completed using reference TRBV5-1 and TRBJ2-5, is KAGVTQTPRYLIKTRGQQVTLSCSPISGHRSVSWYQQTPGQGLQFLFEYFSETQRNKGNFPGRFSGRQFSNSRSEMNVSTLELGDSALYLCASSPTGVGETQYFGPGTRLLVL.

This chain connects TRBV6-1 to TRBJ1-6; tentatively, D is TRBD1 (5 bases). Trimming pared 3 bases from V and 9 bases from J, leaving 9 bases between. The CDR3 is 13 amino acids. Germline V gene data show CDR1 as MNHNS and CDR2 as SASEGT. CDR3 sequence reads: CASSETESSPLHF. The CDR3 DNA reads TGTGCCAGCAGTGAGACAGAGAGTTCACCCCTCCACTTT.

The chain employs TRBV4-1 and TRBJ1-2; tentative D call: TRBD1 (5 bases). CDR1 MGHRA and CDR2 YSYEKL come from the germline V gene. V lost 3 bases to trimming and J lost 3 bases, with 17 bases between them. The CDR3 consists of 16 residues. CDR3 amino acids: CASSQDPGWVYYGYTF. In DNA, the CDR3 is TGCGCCAGCAGCCAGGACCCAGGGTGGGTATACTATGGCTACACCTTC.

In regard to this clone: The same CDR3 is also encoded by other DNA sequences in this sample. The gene calls are TRBV5-4 and TRBJ2-7; 11 nucleotides line up with TRBD2. The length of the CDR3 is 16 residues. With 0 bases clipped from V and 9 bases from J, the junction kept 11 bases outside the gene matches. Germline assignment: CDR1 SGHNT and CDR2 YYREEE (reference sequence). CDR3: CASSLDPTSGVAGQYF. The CDR3 region has the DNA TGTGCCAGCAGCTTGGACCCGACTAGCGGGGTAGCGGGGCAGTACTTC.

On this clone: An end of the junction differs from the germline gene, which may be a read error. The V and J genes are TRBV15 and TRBJ2-6; D uncertain. Germline V gene sequence: CDR1 LNHNV, CDR2 YYDKDF (reference sequence). This CDR3 is 14 amino acids long. CDR3 nucleotide sequence: TGTGCCACCAGCACCCCGACTGTGGCCAGCGTCCTGACTTTC. Its translation is CATSTPTVASVLTF.

The chain recombines TRBV29-1 with TRBJ2-3, with D possibly matching TRBD1 (5 bases). Germline CDR1 and CDR2: SQVTM and ANQGSEA. Trimming took off 0 bases at V and 1 base at J, with 8 bases between the two ends. This CDR3 has 14 amino acids. Here the CDR3 DNA reads TGCAGCGTTGAAGATATCAGGGGCACAGATACGCAGTATTTT. Translated: CSVEDIRGTDTQYF.

This clone was observed a few times. The chain links TRBV5-6 to TRBJ1-1; D call uncertain. Germline assignment: CDR1 SGHDT and CDR2 YYEEEE. The CDR3 contains 16 residues. With 0 bases removed from V and 2 bases from J, the gap between germline ends came to 14 bases. The CDR3 sequence: CASSLDLFGRNTEAFF. The CDR3 DNA follows: TGTGCCAGCAGCTTGGATCTCTTCGGGAGAAACACTGAAGCTTTCTTT.

This clone was detected once. This chain links TRBV5-4 with TRBJ1-1, with TRBD1 as a possible D gene (5 bases). Trimming shortened V by 1 base and J by 1 base, and 8 bases separated the two germline ends. The CDR3 loop spans 14 amino acids. The germline CDR1 and CDR2 sequences are SGHNT and YYREEE (reference sequence). CDR3 region: CASSLRGPNTEAFF. The DNA for the CDR3 is TGTGCCAGCAGCTTGAGGGGCCCGAACACTGAAGCTTTCTTT.

This clone was seen a single time. The chain is built from TRBV10-1 and TRBJ1-2; 7 bases line up with TRBD1. V dropped 9 bases and J dropped 3; count of bases not matched to a gene: 4. Germline V gives CDR1 WNHNN, CDR2 SYGVQD (reference sequence). The CDR3 is 12 residues long. The CDR3 is CASPGTDYGYTF. DNA of the CDR3: TGCGCCAGTCCCGGGACAGACTATGGCTACACCTTC.

This rearrangement joins TRBV28 to TRBJ2-7, with 14 positions matching TRBD2. This CDR3 contains 16 residues. V lost 6 bases, J lost 2 bases, and 6 bases stayed unmatched. From germline, CDR1 is MDHEN and CDR2 SYDVKM. CDR3: CASRGLAGVSPYEQYF. In DNA, the CDR3 is TGTGCCAGCAGGGGACTAGCGGGGGTGTCCCCCTACGAGCAGTACTTC. The full variable domain, with the rest looked up from reference TRBV28 and TRBJ2-7, is DVKVTQSSRYLVKRTGEKVFLECVQDMDHENMFWYRQDPGLGLRLIYFSYDVKMKEKGDIPEGYSVSREKKERFSLILESASTNQTSMYLCASRGLAGVSPYEQYFGPGTRLTVT.

The chain combines TRBV5-6 with TRBJ2-1; no clear D gene. The germline V gene has CDR1 SGHDT and CDR2 YYEEEE. The CDR3 length is 14 residues. V dropped 0 bases and J dropped 5 bases, with 9 bases sitting between them. CDR3 residues: CASSLEWANNEQFF. The CDR3, as DNA: TGTGCCAGCAGCTTGGAGTGGGCCAACAATGAGCAGTTCTTC.

The chain carries TRBV10-1 and TRBJ2-3, with unresolved D. CDR3 length equals 13 residues. Trimming removed 5 bases at V and 3 bases at J, with 9 bases between. The germline gives CDR1 WNHNN, CDR2 SYGVQD (reference sequence). CDR3 in amino acids: CASSSWPTDTQYF. The DNA of the CDR3 is TGCGCCAGCAGTTCTTGGCCGACAGATACGCAGTATTTT.

This clone appeared once. V gene TRBV28 combines with J gene TRBJ2-5; weak D call: TRBD2 (6 bases). The V and J ends lost 6 bases and 5 bases respectively, with 19 bases between them. The CDR3 covers 15 residues. Germline CDR1 and CDR2: MDHEN and SYDVKM. This chain's CDR3 is CASSPPRLVRETQYF. Here the CDR3 DNA reads TGTGCCAGCAGCCCCCCCCGACTAGTCCGGGAGACCCAGTACTTC.

The rearrangement links TRBV6-1 to TRBJ1-5; tentatively, D is TRBD1 (6 bases). Germline V lookup: CDR1 MNHNS, CDR2 SASEGT. V was pared by 4 bases and J by 0 bases, with 13 bases between. The CDR3 loop spans 16 amino acids. CDR3 coding DNA: TGTGCCAGCAGTGTATCGCAGGGGATTAGCAATCAGCCCCAGCATTTT. This encodes CASSVSQGISNQPQHF.